This T cell receptor beta chain was sequenced during a study of blood T cell repertoires in COVID-19 (TCRdb year 2020). A note on the overall study: Collaborator samples came from the United States, Italy and Spain and covered acute and convalescent phases of COVID-19. Deeply sampled blood TCRbeta repertoires from subjects exposed to, actively infected with, or recovered from COVID-19 were included in the dataset. Samples came from the ongoing ImmuneRACE study (first 160 participants) plus 1,254 subjects from 6 global collaborators. The repertoires were released in a freely available public database meant as a resource for research on the immune response to SARS-CoV-2. Nearly every sample came with metadata listing a de-identified subject ID, COVID-19 status, age in years and sex. The material from the prospective study consisted of cDNA or gDNA derived from T cells, B-cell-depleted T cells, or PBMCs. HLA class I and class II types, where available, came from metadata supplied by the sample provider rather than from assay-based typing. The investigation overall reported the following: The amount of clinical and demographic metadata varied by source and participant and was provided uncurated.

At one collaborating source in Seattle, patients were enrolled during active infection and were followed longitudinally through the course of disease. Collaborating institutions collected whole blood in K2EDTA tubes following their own protocols. For TCRbeta analysis, collaborator samples were shipped as frozen whole blood, as isolated PBMCs, or as DNA extracted from either sample type. The CDR3 starts with the cysteine, ends with the phenylalanine, and has 12 residues. Left in the record is the CDR3 DNA by itself, 36 bases read in frame from the first base. V lost 6 bases and J lost 4 bases; the stretch between them is 9 bases long. This clone was seen a single time. Its antigen remains unidentified. No much larger clonotype is one base removed from it; base qualities were not supplied. The immunoSEQ Assay, a bias-controlled multiplex PCR, was used to amplify TCRbeta CDR3 regions from genomic DNA. As for the original processing: The number of nucleated cells in each sample was estimated by amplification of reference gene primers within the assay. To quantify the absolute abundance of each unique TCRbeta CDR3 rearrangement, sequence reads were collapsed and filtered. For each sample, productive Simpson clonality was calculated as the square root of Simpson's diversity index across productive rearrangements. TCRdb carries this immuneACCESS record with in-frame sequences only. Its versions omit some clonotypes, under half of them owing to an unresolved V gene in the studies checked, with the rest unexplained. D and trimming were read from the DNA, whereas the V and J calls and clone size are those reported in that table. The sample data list under 450,000 clones, and around 89% of these were observed just once. The ten top clones hold 1.5% to 1.8% of the sample.

Sequencing used peripheral blood. The sequence came from a woman between 35 and 50 years old with COVID-19, enrolled during active disease. The rearrangement combines TRBV12-3 or TRBV12-4 with TRBJ2-5, with the D gene not confidently named. The sequence in DNA is TGTGCCAGCAGCTGGATAGCAGAGACCCAGTACTTC. It codes for CASSWIAETQYF.